This T cell receptor (beta chain) was sequenced in a study of OX40 agonist ivuxolimab in advanced cancers. Some clones are missing from TCRdb's copy, which holds only in-frame ones; the method was immunoSEQ multiplex PCR. Of 65,000 or so clones in the sample, about nine tenths were seen once. Germline CDR1 reads SGHTA; CDR2 reads FQGTGA. V lost 8 bases, J lost 6 bases, and 17 bases lay in between. CDR3 size: 13 residues. This TCR was sampled from an adult with an advanced solid tumor such as melanoma, head and neck, liver or kidney cancer. This specimen was CD4+ or CD8+ T cells sorted from blood, taken in a trial of the OX40 agonist ivuxolimab. The chain joins TRBV7-3 to TRBJ2-7, with D perhaps TRBD1 (6 bases). CDR3 bases: TGTGCCAGCGGAACGAGGGGGTTCGGCGAGCAGTACTTC. This codes for CASGTRGFGEQYF.